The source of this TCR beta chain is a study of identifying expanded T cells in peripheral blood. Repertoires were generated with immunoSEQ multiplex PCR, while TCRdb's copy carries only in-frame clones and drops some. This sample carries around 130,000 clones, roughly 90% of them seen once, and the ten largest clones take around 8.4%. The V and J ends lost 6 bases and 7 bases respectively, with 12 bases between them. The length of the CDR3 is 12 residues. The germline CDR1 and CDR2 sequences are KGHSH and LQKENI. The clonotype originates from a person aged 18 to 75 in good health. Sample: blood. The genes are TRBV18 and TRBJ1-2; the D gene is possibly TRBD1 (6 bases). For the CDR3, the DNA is TGTGCCAGCTCCCCCGGGACAAGTGGCTACACCTTC. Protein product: CASSPGTSGYTF.